This T cell receptor beta chain was retrieved from a study of cytomegalovirus exposure and HLA in healthy donors. Points from the study as a whole: Fewer N-insertions than the roughly 670-donor mean were reportedly shown by an Asian-associated ancestry cluster in a later analysis.

The primer mix had 60 Vbeta and 13 Jbeta primers. Repertoires were generated with immunoSEQ multiplex PCR, while TCRdb's copy carries only in-frame clones and drops some. The table has fewer than 110,000 clones, 82% seen once. Concerning this clone: Its antigen is currently unknown.

Germline V gene sequence: CDR1 SNHLY, CDR2 FYNNEI. The CDR3 totals 15 residues. V lost 7 bases and J lost 6; bases outside the gene matches: 9. The sample taken for sequencing was PBMCs. The genes are TRBV2 and TRBJ2-3; TRBD1 aligns across 11 bases. The TCR was taken from a man younger than 45 in good health and CMV-seropositive. The CDR3 loop is CASKRTGGNWDTQYF. CDR3 in DNA: TGTGCCAGCAAAAGGACAGGGGGCAATTGGGATACGCAGTATTTT.